Listed below are T cell receptor beta chains from one sample, sequenced in a study of shared clonotypes between healthy human individuals. The data were produced by immunoSEQ multiplex PCR, yet TCRdb's version contains in-frame clones alone and is incomplete. The table shows fewer than 650,000 clones, with around three quarters occurring only once. Sequenced input: PBMCs. These receptors came from a woman between 35 and 50 years old in good health. Some clones in this sample may be carry-over from other donors' samples. The CDR3 runs from the conserved cysteine through the conserved F or W. Fields, in order: D gene, V gene, clone size, J gene, CDR3 protein, CDR3 DNA. D genes are given only for firm matches. Not every row has a clone size; where given, it reads once, few, many or a size class.

>TRBD2|TRBV5-4|-|TRBJ2-1
CASSLDSGGAYNEQFF
TGTGCCAGCAGCTTGGACTCGGGAGGCGCCTACAATGAGCAGTTCTTC
>TRBD2|TRBV6-1|-|TRBJ2-1
CASSEKLAGGYNEQFF
TGTGCCAGCAGTGAGAAACTAGCGGGAGGGTACAATGAGCAGTTCTTC
>-|TRBV11-2|-|TRBJ2-7
CASSFERGRSYEQYF
TGTGCCAGCAGCTTTGAGAGGGGGAGATCCTACGAGCAGTACTTC
>-|TRBV4-1|-|TRBJ2-1
CASSLPGSGSRNEQFF
TGCGCCAGCAGCCTCCCTGGTAGCGGATCGAGGAATGAGCAGTTCTTC
>-|TRBV9|-|TRBJ1-1
CASSILRGGEAFF
TGTGCCAGCAGCATTCTCAGGGGCGGAGAAGCTTTCTTT
>-|TRBV10-3|-|TRBJ2-5
CAISDIQETQYF
TGTGCCATCAGTGATATCCAAGAGACCCAGTACTTC
>TRBD2|TRBV27|-|TRBJ2-3
CASSLGFGLAGGVTDTQYF
TGTGCCAGCAGTTTAGGATTTGGACTAGCGGGAGGGGTCACAGATACGCAGTATTTT
>-|TRBV5-4|many|TRBJ1-2
CASSDNIYGYTF
TGTGCCAGCAGCGATAACATCTATGGCTACACCTTC
>TRBD1|TRBV19|-|TRBJ1-4
CASSIGQDREKLFF
TGTGCCAGTAGTATCGGACAGGATCGTGAAAAACTGTTTTTT
>TRBD2|TRBV28|-|TRBJ2-7
CASSLLAGGGEQYF
TGTGCCAGCAGTTTACTAGCGGGAGGAGGCGAGCAGTACTTC
>-|TRBV19|-|TRBJ2-3
CASSTSIVRAGDTQYF
TGTGCCAGTAGTACCTCAATCGTGCGGGCGGGAGATACGCAGTATTTT